This TCR beta chain stems from a study of graft-versus-host responses after intestinal transplantation. Study information: Among the recipients, transplants were multivisceral, liver-intestinal, or isolated intestinal. Every one of the recipients received anti-thymocyte globulin induction and afterwards took tacrolimus and steroids for roughly three years.

This CDR3 is 15 amino acids long. CDR1 and CDR2 (germline): SGHTA, FQGNSA. The junction had 8 bases not matched to a gene; V was cut back by 5 bases and J by 8 bases. Using immunoSEQ multiplex PCR, the repertoire was profiled, and TCRdb retains in-frame clones only, with some absent. The repertoire has roughly 100,000 clones, 75% to 95% of them found once; the top ten carry more than 0.15%. Concerning this clone itself: Its target is unknown.

The sequence derives from a human donor who was the organ donor for an intestinal transplant. V usage is TRBV7-2 and J usage is TRBJ1-6; 8 nucleotides align to TRBD1. The starting material was unstimulated CD4+ T cells sorted from spleen or lymph node cells, obtained before transplant. The CDR3 loop reads CASSLLTTGDSPLHF. CDR3 in DNA: TGTGCCAGCAGCCTACTGACGACAGGGGATTCACCCCTCCACTTT. The full variable domain, its missing parts supplied by reference TRBV7-2 and TRBJ1-6, is GAGVSQSPSNKVTEKGKDVELRCDPISGHTALYWYRQSLGQGLEFLIYFQGNSAPDKSGLPSDRFSAERTGGSVSTLTIQRTQQEDSAVYLCASSLLTTGDSPLHFGNGTRLTVT.